The source of this TCR beta chain is a study of cytomegalovirus exposure and HLA in healthy donors. Study outcomes and limitations: There were 150 or so TCR beta chains listed as cytomegalovirus-associated. According to a later analysis, donors in an Asian-associated ancestry cluster reportedly had fewer N-insertions than the roughly 660-donor mean. Per a prior analysis, the majority of TCR beta V segments were productive roughly 90% or roughly 30% of the time.

Turning to this clone: What it recognizes is unknown.

This PCR relied on a set of 60 Vbeta primers and 13 Jbeta primers. TCRdb's copy holds only in-frame clones and misses some; the assay was immunoSEQ multiplex PCR. Found here are more than 90,000 clones, approximately 60% of them singletons; the top ten hold about 2.2%. This CDR3 is built from 16 residues. The V and J ends lost 4 bases and 0 bases, in that order; junction bases with no gene match: 6. The germline CDR1 and CDR2 sequences are SGHRS and YFSETQ. Sequenced input: PBMCs. The clonotype was recovered from a woman in her thirties in good health and CMV-seronegative. The chain couples TRBV5-1 to TRBJ2-5; TRBD2 agrees at 10 bases. The CDR3 DNA is TGCGCCAGCAGCCCGGGGACTAGCGTTAACCAAGAGACCCAGTACTTC. Protein product: CASSPGTSVNQETQYF. Full variable domain (outside the CDR3, taken from reference TRBV5-1 and TRBJ2-5): KAGVTQTPRYLIKTRGQQVTLSCSPISGHRSVSWYQQTPGQGLQFLFEYFSETQRNKGNFPGRFSGRQFSNSRSEMNVSTLELGDSALYLCASSPGTSVNQETQYFGPGTRLLVL.